This T cell receptor (beta chain) was recovered during a study of T-cell memory formation after mild COVID-19. Study-wide results and caveats: Pre-infection memory carried some responding clones, suggesting that cross-reactive memory joined. Clones which contracted sat mainly in CM and EM if CD4+, and in EMRA if CD8+.

CDR3 size: 15 residues. Looked up from germline, CDR1 is SGHNT and CDR2 is YENEEA. Trimming removed 1 base at V and 8 bases at J, with 17 bases between. This clonotype showed up many times. Its antigen is currently unknown. One entry per CDR3 protein results from TCRdb running MiXCR on the 5' RACE reads. Of about 33,000 distinct CDR3 sequences listed, roughly 21% are singletons. V is TRBV11-3 and J is TRBJ1-2; perhaps TRBD1 as D (5 bases). The TCR sequence derives from an adult who had mild COVID-19 (a few samples of this study predate the infection). Cell type and time point are not known. Sequenced: PBMCs or a T cell subset sorted from them (not recorded which). The CDR3 DNA reads as TGTGCCAGCAGCTTAGGCGGGACCGACCGGAGGGGCTACACCTTC. Its protein product is CASSLGGTDRRGYTF.